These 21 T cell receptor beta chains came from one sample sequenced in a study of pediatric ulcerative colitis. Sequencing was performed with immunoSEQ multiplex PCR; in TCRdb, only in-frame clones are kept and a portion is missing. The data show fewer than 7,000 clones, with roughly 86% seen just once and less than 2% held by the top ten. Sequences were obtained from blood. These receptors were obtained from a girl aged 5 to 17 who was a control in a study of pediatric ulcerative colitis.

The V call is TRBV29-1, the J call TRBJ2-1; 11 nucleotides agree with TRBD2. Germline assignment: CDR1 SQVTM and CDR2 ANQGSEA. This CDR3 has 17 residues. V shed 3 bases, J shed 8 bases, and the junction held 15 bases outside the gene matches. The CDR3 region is CSVEALAGGTRGDEQFF. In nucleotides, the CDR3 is TGCAGCGTTGAGGCCCTAGCGGGAGGTACTCGGGGCGATGAGCAGTTCTTC.

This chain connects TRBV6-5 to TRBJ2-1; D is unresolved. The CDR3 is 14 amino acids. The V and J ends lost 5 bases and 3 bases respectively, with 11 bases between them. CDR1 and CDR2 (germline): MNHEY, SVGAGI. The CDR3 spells CASSEKTVYNEQFF. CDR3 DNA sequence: TGTGCCAGCAGTGAGAAAACGGTCTACAATGAGCAGTTCTTC.

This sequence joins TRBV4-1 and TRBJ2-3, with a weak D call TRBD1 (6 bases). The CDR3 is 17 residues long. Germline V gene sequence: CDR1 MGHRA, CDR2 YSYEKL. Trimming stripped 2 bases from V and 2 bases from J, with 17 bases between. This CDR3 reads CASSQQGVQGHTDTQYF. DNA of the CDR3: TGCGCCAGCAGCCAACAAGGGGTACAGGGACACACAGATACGCAGTATTTT.

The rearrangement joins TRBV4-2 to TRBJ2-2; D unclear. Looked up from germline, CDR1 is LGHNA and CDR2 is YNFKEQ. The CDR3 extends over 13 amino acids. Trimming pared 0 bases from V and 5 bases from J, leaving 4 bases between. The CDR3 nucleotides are TGTGCCAGCAGCCAAGATAGTACCGGGGAGCTGTTTTTT. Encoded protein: CASSQDSTGELFF.

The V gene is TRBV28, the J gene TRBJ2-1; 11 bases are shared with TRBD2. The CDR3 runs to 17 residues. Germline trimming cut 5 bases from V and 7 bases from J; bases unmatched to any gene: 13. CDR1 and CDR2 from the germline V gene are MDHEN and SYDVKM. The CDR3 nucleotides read TGTGCCAGCAGTACTACTGGGACCCTAGCGGGAGGAAATGAGCAGTTCTTC. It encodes CASSTTGTLAGGNEQFF.

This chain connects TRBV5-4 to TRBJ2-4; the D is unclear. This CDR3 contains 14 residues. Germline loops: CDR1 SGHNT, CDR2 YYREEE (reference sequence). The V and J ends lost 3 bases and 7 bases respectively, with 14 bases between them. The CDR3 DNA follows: TGTGCCAGCAGCTCCCCTGATCCCCCGAACATTCAGTACTTC. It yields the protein CASSSPDPPNIQYF. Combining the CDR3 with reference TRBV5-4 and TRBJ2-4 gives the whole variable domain ETGVTQSPTHLIKTRGQQVTLRCSSQSGHNTVSWYQQALGQGPQFIFQYYREEENGRGNFPPRFSGLQFPNYSSELNVNALELDDSALYLCASSSPDPPNIQYFGAGTRLSVL.

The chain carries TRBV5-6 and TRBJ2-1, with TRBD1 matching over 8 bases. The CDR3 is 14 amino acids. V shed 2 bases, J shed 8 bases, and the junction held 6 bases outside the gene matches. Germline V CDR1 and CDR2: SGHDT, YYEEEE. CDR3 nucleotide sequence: TGTGCCAGCAGCTTCCCAGGGGGCATCGATGAGCAGTTCTTC. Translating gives CASSFPGGIDEQFF.

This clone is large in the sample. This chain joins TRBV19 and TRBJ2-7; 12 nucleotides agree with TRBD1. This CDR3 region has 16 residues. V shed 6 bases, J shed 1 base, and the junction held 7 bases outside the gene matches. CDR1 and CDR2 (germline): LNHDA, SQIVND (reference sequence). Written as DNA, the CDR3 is TGTGCCAGTAGATGGGACAGGGGGCAACTGTCCTACGAGCAGTACTTC. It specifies CASRWDRGQLSYEQYF.

CDR3 nucleotide sequence: TGTGCCAGTGGGGTAGCGGGAGAGATCTCCTACAATGAGCAGTTCTTC. Amino acid sequence: CASGVAGEISYNEQFF. This chain joins TRBV19 and TRBJ2-1; 9 bases match TRBD2. Germline CDR1 is LNHDA and CDR2 is SQIVND (reference sequence). The CDR3 covers 16 residues. V dropped 8 bases and J dropped 0; count of bases not matched to a gene: 8. Variable domain in full (rest from reference TRBV19 and TRBJ2-1): DGGITQSPKYLFRKEGQNVTLSCEQNLNHDAMYWYRQDPGQGLRLIYYSQIVNDFQKGDIAEGYSVSREKKESFPLTVTSAQKNPTAFYLCASGVAGEISYNEQFFGPGTRLTVL.

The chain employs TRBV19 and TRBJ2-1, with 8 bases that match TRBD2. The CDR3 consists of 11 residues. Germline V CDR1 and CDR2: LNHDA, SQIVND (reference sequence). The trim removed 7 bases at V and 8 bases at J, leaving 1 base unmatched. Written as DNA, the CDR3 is TGTGCCAGTACAGCGGGAGATGAGCAGTTCTTC. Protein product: CASTAGDEQFF.

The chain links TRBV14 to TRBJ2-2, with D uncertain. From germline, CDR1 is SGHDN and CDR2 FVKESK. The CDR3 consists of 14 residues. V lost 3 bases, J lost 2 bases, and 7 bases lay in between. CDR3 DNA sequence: TGTGCCAGCAGCCAGAACATAAACACCGGGGAGCTGTTTTTT. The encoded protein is CASSQNINTGELFF.

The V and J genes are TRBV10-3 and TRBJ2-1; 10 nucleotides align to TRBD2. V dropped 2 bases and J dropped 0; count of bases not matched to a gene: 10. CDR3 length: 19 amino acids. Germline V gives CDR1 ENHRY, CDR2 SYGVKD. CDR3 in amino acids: CAISERVAGGSASYNEQFF. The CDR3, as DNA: TGTGCCATCAGTGAGAGGGTAGCGGGAGGCTCTGCCTCCTACAATGAGCAGTTCTTC.

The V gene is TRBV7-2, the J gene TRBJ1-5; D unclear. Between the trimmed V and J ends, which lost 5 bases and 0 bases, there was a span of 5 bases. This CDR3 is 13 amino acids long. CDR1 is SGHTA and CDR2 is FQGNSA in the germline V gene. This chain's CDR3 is CASSENSNQPQHF. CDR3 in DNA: TGTGCCAGCAGCGAGAATAGCAATCAGCCCCAGCATTTT.

This chain's CDR3 is CASLLGEGYTF. The CDR3 nucleotides are TGTGCCAGCCTCTTGGGGGAGGGCTACACCTTC. This rearrangement joins TRBV6-6 to TRBJ1-2, with D perhaps matching TRBD1 (5 bases). The CDR3 has 11 amino acids. Germline V gene lookup returns CDR1 MNHNY and CDR2 SVGAGI (reference sequence). Trimming removed 8 bases at V and 8 bases at J, with 12 bases between.

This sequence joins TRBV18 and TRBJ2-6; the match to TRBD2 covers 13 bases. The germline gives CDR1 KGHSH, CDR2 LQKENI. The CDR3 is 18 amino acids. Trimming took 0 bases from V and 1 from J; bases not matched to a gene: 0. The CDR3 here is CASSPPGLAGSGANVLTF. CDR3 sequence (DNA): TGTGCCAGCTCACCACCGGGACTAGCGGGGTCTGGGGCCAACGTCCTGACTTTC.

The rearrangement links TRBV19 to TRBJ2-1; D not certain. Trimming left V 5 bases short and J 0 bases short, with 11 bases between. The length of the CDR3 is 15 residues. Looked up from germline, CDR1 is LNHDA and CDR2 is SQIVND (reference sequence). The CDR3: CASSADSSSYNEQFF. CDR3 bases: TGTGCCAGTAGTGCCGACTCTAGCTCCTACAATGAGCAGTTCTTC.

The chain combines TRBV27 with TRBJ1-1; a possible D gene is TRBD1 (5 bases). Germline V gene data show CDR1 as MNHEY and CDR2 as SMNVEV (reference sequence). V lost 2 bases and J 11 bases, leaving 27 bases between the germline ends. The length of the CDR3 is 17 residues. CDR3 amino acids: CASSLAGTVHSVGKAFF. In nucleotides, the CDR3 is TGTGCCAGCAGTTTAGCCGGGACTGTACACTCAGTTGGAAAGGCTTTCTTT.

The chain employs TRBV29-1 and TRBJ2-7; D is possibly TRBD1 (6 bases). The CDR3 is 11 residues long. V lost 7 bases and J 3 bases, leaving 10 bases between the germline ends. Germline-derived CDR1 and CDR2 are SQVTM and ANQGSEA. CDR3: CSGKQGYEQYF. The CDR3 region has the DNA TGCAGCGGTAAACAGGGCTACGAGCAGTACTTC.

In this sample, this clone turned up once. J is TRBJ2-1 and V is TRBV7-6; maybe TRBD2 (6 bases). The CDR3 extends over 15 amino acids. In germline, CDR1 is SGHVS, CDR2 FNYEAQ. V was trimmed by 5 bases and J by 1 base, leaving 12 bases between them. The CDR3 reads CASSPTSRSYNEQFF. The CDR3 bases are TGTGCCAGCAGCCCCACTAGCAGGTCCTACAATGAGCAGTTCTTC.

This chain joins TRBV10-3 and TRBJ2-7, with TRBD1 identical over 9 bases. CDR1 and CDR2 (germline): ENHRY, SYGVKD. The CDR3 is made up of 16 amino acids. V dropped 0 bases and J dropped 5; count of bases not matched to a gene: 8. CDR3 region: CAISESGTGFNHEQYF. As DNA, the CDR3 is TGTGCCATCAGTGAGTCCGGGACAGGGTTCAACCACGAGCAGTACTTC.

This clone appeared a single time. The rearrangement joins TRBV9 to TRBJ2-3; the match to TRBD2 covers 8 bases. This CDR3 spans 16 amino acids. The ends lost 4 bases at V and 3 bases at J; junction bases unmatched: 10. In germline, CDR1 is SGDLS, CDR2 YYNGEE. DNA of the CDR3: TGTGCCAGCAGCCCCCGTGTCGGGAGGGAAACAGATACGCAGTATTTT. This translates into CASSPRVGRETDTQYF.